A selection of T cell receptor beta chains follows, all from one sample in a study of shared clonotypes between healthy human individuals. Sequenced by immunoSEQ multiplex PCR; TCRdb stores in-frame clones only, minus some. Here the sample spans roughly 2.5 million clones, around nine tenths being singletons. Sequenced input: naive CD4+ T cells sorted from blood. All receptors derive from a man aged 18 to 30 in good health. Each CDR3 is given with its conserved first and last residue. Fields, in order: CDR3 protein, CDR3 DNA, V gene, D gene, J gene, clone size. A D gene is named only where the DNA matches it firmly. Only part of the rows carry a size: once, few, many, or a class if the clone is expanded.

cdr3_aa: CASRISAEGYTF
cdr3_nt: TGTGCCAGCAGGATTTCCGCAGAGGGCTACACCTTC
v_call: TRBV6-1
d_call: -
j_call: TRBJ1-2
clone_size: -

cdr3_aa: CASSLGRAGTETQYF
cdr3_nt: TGCGCCAGCAGCTTGGGGCGGGCAGGGACCGAGACCCAGTACTTC
v_call: TRBV5-1
d_call: -
j_call: TRBJ2-5
clone_size: -

cdr3_aa: CATRVGGFDNQPQHF
cdr3_nt: TGTGCCACTCGAGTTGGCGGGTTTGACAATCAGCCCCAGCATTTT
v_call: TRBV19
d_call: -
j_call: TRBJ1-5
clone_size: -

cdr3_aa: CASSEGGSYYGYTF
cdr3_nt: TGTGCCAGCAGTGAAGGAGGCAGTTACTATGGCTACACCTTC
v_call: TRBV6-1
d_call: -
j_call: TRBJ1-2
clone_size: -

cdr3_aa: CSVEYRGHQETQYF
cdr3_nt: TGCAGCGTTGAATACAGGGGGCATCAAGAGACCCAGTACTTC
v_call: TRBV29-1
d_call: TRBD1
j_call: TRBJ2-5
clone_size: -

cdr3_aa: CASSSGQGVYEQYF
cdr3_nt: TGTGCCAGCAGCTCCGGACAGGGGGTCTACGAGCAGTACTTC
v_call: TRBV11-2
d_call: TRBD1
j_call: TRBJ2-7
clone_size: -

cdr3_aa: CASSRGQAGGANVLTF
cdr3_nt: TGTGCCAGCAGCCGGGGACAGGCAGGGGGGGCCAACGTCCTGACTTTC
v_call: TRBV7-9
d_call: TRBD1
j_call: TRBJ2-6
clone_size: few

cdr3_aa: CASSLGQGVTYEQYF
cdr3_nt: TGTGCCAGCAGCTTGGGACAGGGGGTGACTTACGAGCAGTACTTC
v_call: TRBV5-4
d_call: TRBD1
j_call: TRBJ2-7
clone_size: -

cdr3_aa: CASSVRLAATGELFF
cdr3_nt: TGTGCCAGCAGTGTTCGGCTAGCGGCTACCGGGGAGCTGTTTTTT
v_call: TRBV6-1
d_call: TRBD2
j_call: TRBJ2-2
clone_size: -

cdr3_aa: CAWDRGRRGYTF
cdr3_nt: TGTGCCTGGGACAGGGGGCGCAGAGGCTACACCTTC
v_call: TRBV30
d_call: TRBD1
j_call: TRBJ1-2
clone_size: -

cdr3_aa: CASSSGLAAGQQFF
cdr3_nt: TGTGCCAGCAGCTCTGGACTAGCGGCCGGACAGCAGTTCTTC
v_call: TRBV7-2
d_call: TRBD2
j_call: TRBJ2-1
clone_size: -

cdr3_aa: CASSLVELNTEAFF
cdr3_nt: TGTGCCAGCAGCTTGGTGGAGCTTAACACTGAAGCTTTCTTT
v_call: TRBV5-4
d_call: -
j_call: TRBJ1-1
clone_size: -

cdr3_aa: CSVATGNYGYTF
cdr3_nt: TGCAGCGTTGCTACAGGAAACTATGGCTACACCTTC
v_call: TRBV29-1
d_call: -
j_call: TRBJ1-2
clone_size: -

cdr3_aa: CASSLGIRSYNEQFF
cdr3_nt: TGCGCCAGCAGCTTGGGGATTAGGTCCTACAATGAGCAGTTCTTC
v_call: TRBV5-1
d_call: -
j_call: TRBJ2-1
clone_size: -

cdr3_aa: CASSSGGAGTDTQYF
cdr3_nt: TGTGCCAGCAGTTCTGGGGGCGCGGGCACAGATACGCAGTATTTT
v_call: TRBV28
d_call: -
j_call: TRBJ2-3
clone_size: -

cdr3_aa: CASMGSKNIQYF
cdr3_nt: TGCGCCAGCATGGGGTCTAAAAACATTCAGTACTTC
v_call: TRBV10-2
d_call: -
j_call: TRBJ2-4
clone_size: -

cdr3_aa: CASSMRTGDSNQPQHF
cdr3_nt: TGTGCCAGTAGTATGCGGACAGGCGATAGCAATCAGCCCCAGCATTTT
v_call: TRBV19
d_call: TRBD1
j_call: TRBJ1-5
clone_size: -

cdr3_aa: CAWAYRGQNRLSMNTEAFF
cdr3_nt: TGTGCCTGGGCGTACAGGGGGCAAAACCGCCTAAGCATGAACACTGAAGCTTTCTTT
v_call: TRBV30
d_call: TRBD1
j_call: TRBJ1-1
clone_size: -

cdr3_aa: CASSLGDRRSGNTIYF
cdr3_nt: TGCGCCAGCAGCTTGGGCGACAGGCGCTCTGGAAACACCATATATTTT
v_call: TRBV5-1
d_call: -
j_call: TRBJ1-3
clone_size: once

cdr3_aa: CASSVVGGEGTQYF
cdr3_nt: TGTGCCAGCAGCGTAGTAGGGGGCGAAGGGACCCAGTACTTC
v_call: TRBV9
d_call: TRBD1
j_call: TRBJ2-5
clone_size: -

cdr3_aa: CASSHPGQGSGGYTF
cdr3_nt: TGTGCCAGCTCACATCCTGGACAGGGGTCTGGAGGCTACACCTTC
v_call: TRBV18
d_call: TRBD1
j_call: TRBJ1-2
clone_size: -

cdr3_aa: CAITRTGGAETQYF
cdr3_nt: TGTGCCATCACCCGGACAGGGGGCGCAGAGACCCAGTACTTC
v_call: TRBV10-3
d_call: TRBD1
j_call: TRBJ2-5
clone_size: -

cdr3_aa: CASSLESREGNQPQHF
cdr3_nt: TGCGCCAGCAGCTTGGAATCCCGGGAGGGCAATCAGCCCCAGCATTTT
v_call: TRBV5-1
d_call: -
j_call: TRBJ1-5
clone_size: -